The table lists the clone carrying this T cell receptor beta chain with a count of one. Antigen specificity is unknown. The sample is drawn from a study of CD8 T cell repertoires and HIV-1 epitope variants. Study in general: Separate wells received one of Twenty-five Gag or Nef variant peptides. Separate from the cultures, 1M uncultured T cells served as baseline.

The length of the CDR3 is 17 residues. J was trimmed by 1 base and V by 3 bases; bases with no gene match: 14. Germline V CDR1 and CDR2: GTSNPN, SVGIG (reference sequence). The study's findings and limits: Nef KF9 drew roughly five clonotypes and HW9 one, without TAALDMSHF responses.

This table comes from immunoSEQ multiplex PCR, and its TCRdb copy is limited to in-frame clones, with some not included. The data show thousands of clones, around 64% seen once. This chain connects TRBV30 to TRBJ1-1; 7 bases agree with TRBD1. The TCR sequence derives from a male donor with HIV. Sample: cultured CD8+ T cells derived from PBMCs. DNA of the CDR3: TGTGCCTGGAGGCCTTTATGGGACAGCGGGCGGAACACTGAAGCTTTCTTT. Its protein product is CAWRPLWDSGRNTEAFF.